This T cell receptor beta chain is drawn from a study of blood T cell repertoires in COVID-19 (dated by TCRdb to the early 2020s). For the wider study: Samples covering the acute and convalescent phases of COVID-19 were provided by collaborators in the United States, Italy and Spain. The material from the prospective study consisted of cDNA or gDNA derived from T cells, B-cell-depleted T cells, or PBMCs. Deeply sampled blood TCRbeta repertoires from subjects exposed to, actively infected with, or recovered from COVID-19 were included in the dataset. A freely available public database, intended as a resource for researchers studying the immune response to SARS-CoV-2, is where the repertoires were released. The samples were drawn from two sources: the first 160 participants of the ongoing ImmuneRACE study, and over 950 subjects contributed by 6 global collaborators. Nearly every sample came with metadata listing a de-identified subject ID, COVID-19 status, age in years and sex. HLA class I and class II types, where available, came from metadata supplied by the sample provider rather than from assay-based typing.

Study-level results and caveats: How much clinical and demographic metadata was included differed by source and by participant, and the metadata was provided uncurated.

Whole blood was collected in K2EDTA tubes by collaborating institutions according to the institutions' own protocols. For TCRbeta analysis, collaborators shipped samples in one of three forms: frozen whole blood, isolated PBMCs, or DNA extracted from either of those sample types. A note on this clone: Its antigen remains undetermined. No clone much larger than this one lies a single base away; base qualities are absent.

TCRbeta CDR3 regions were amplified from genomic DNA using the immunoSEQ Assay, a bias-controlled multiplex PCR. As for the authors' bioinformatics: Within the assay, amplification of reference gene primers was used to estimate how many nucleated cells each sample contained. Sequence reads were collapsed and filtered to measure the absolute abundance of every unique TCRbeta CDR3 rearrangement. For each sample, productive Simpson clonality was calculated by taking the square root of Simpson's diversity index across productive rearrangements. The table was pulled from immuneACCESS by TCRdb, which kept in-frame rearrangements only. Such tables lose some clones; where checked, under half of the loss comes from unresolved V genes, and the rest has no known cause. V, J and clone size are those of that table, while D and trimming were read from the DNA. For this sample there are a few hundred thousand clones; approximately 84% appear just once. The top ten hold 1.5% to 2% of the sample.

Reading the germline V gene (reference sequence) gives CDR1 SGHKS and CDR2 YYEKEE. V loses 4 bases at its end and J loses 2 bases; junction bases beyond the gene matches: 8. From the cysteine up to the phenylalanine, the CDR3 has a length of 16 residues. Just the 48-base CDR3 DNA is kept, in frame starting at base 1. Recombination linked TRBV5-5 to TRBJ2-5; 10 central nucleotides agree with TRBD1. The clonotype comes from a middle-aged man with active or convalescent COVID-19. Sequenced material: peripheral blood. CDR3 reads: CASSATGGGGQETQYF. The bases read TGTGCCAGCAGCGCGACAGGGGGCGGTGGGCAAGAGACCCAGTACTTC.